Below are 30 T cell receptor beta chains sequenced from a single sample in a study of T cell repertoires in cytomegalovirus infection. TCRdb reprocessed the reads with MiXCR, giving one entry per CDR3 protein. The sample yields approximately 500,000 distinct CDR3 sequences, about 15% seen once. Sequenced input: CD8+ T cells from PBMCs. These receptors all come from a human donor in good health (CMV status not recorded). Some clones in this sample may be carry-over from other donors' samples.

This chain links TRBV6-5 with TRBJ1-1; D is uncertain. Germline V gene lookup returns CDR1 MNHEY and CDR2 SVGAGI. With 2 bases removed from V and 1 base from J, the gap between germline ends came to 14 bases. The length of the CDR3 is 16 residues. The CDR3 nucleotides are TGTGCCAGCAGTTACGATAGGACGAAACCGAACACTGAAGCTTTCTTT. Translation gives CASSYDRTKPNTEAFF.

Here the CDR3 reads CASSLANGVGYTF. As DNA, the CDR3 is TGTGCCAGCAGTTTAGCGAATGGGGTTGGCTACACCTTC. The rearrangement links TRBV12-3 or TRBV12-4 to TRBJ1-2; D call uncertain. The CDR3 has 13 amino acids. V lost 0 bases, J lost 7 bases, and 9 bases lay in between.

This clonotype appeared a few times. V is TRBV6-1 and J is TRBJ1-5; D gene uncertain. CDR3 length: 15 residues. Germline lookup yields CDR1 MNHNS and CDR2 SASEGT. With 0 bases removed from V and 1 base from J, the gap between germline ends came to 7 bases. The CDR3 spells CASSEAAHSNQPQHF. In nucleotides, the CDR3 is TGTGCCAGCAGTGAAGCAGCGCACAGCAATCAGCCCCAGCATTTT.

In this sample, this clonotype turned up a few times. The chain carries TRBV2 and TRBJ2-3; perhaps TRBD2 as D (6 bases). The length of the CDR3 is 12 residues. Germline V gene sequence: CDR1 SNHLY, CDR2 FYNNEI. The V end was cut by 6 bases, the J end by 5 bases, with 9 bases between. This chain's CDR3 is CASRGGVDTQYF. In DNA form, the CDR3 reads TGTGCCAGCAGGGGAGGAGTAGATACGCAGTATTTT.

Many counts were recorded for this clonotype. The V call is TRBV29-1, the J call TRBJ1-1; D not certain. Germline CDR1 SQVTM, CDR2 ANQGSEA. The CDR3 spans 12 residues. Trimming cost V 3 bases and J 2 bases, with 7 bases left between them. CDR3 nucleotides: TGCAGCGTTGAGTACGGTAACACTGAAGCTTTCTTT. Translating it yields CSVEYGNTEAFF. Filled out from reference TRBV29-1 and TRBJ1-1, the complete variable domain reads SAVISQKPSRDICQRGTSLTIQCQVDSQVTMMFWYRQQPGQSLTLIATANQGSEATYESGFVIDKFPISRPNLTFSTLTVSNMSPEDSSIYLCSVEYGNTEAFFGQGTRLTVV.

DNA for the CDR3: TGTGCCAGCAGCCACATTAACAGGGAAGAGACCCAGTACTTC. Its translation is CASSHINREETQYF. The chain couples TRBV13 to TRBJ2-5, with D possibly being TRBD1 (6 bases). There are 14 residues in the CDR3. Between the trimmed V and J ends, which lost 5 bases and 3 bases, there was a span of 13 bases. From germline, CDR1 is PRHDT and CDR2 FYEKMQ (reference sequence).

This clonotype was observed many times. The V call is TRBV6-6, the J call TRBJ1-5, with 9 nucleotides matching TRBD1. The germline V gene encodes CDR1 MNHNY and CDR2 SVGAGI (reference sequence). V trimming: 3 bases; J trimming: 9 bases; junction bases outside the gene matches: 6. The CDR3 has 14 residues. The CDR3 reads CASSYPQGAGPQHF. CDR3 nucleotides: TGTGCCAGCAGTTATCCACAGGGGGCTGGGCCCCAGCATTTT.

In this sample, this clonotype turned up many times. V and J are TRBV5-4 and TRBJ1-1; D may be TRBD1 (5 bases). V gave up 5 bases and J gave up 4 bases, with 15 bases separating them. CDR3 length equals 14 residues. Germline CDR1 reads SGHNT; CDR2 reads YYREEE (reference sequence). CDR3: CASRSPSGSTEAFF. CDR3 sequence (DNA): TGTGCCAGCAGATCACCCTCAGGGAGCACTGAAGCTTTCTTT.

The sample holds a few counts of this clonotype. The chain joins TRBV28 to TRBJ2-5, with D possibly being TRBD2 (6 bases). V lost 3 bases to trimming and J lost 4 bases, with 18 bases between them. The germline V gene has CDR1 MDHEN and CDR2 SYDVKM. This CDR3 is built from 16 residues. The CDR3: CASSFLAGRGIETQYF. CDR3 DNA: TGTGCCAGCAGTTTCTTAGCCGGGAGAGGGATAGAGACCCAGTACTTC. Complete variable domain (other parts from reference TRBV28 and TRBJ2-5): DVKVTQSSRYLVKRTGEKVFLECVQDMDHENMFWYRQDPGLGLRLIYFSYDVKMKEKGDIPEGYSVSREKKERFSLILESASTNQTSMYLCASSFLAGRGIETQYFGPGTRLLVL.

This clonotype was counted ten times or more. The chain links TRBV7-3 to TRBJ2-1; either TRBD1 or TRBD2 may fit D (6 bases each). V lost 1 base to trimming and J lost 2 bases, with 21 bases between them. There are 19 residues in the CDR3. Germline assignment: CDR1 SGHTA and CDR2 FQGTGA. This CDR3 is CASSLRWGANSGTYNEQFF. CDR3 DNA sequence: TGTGCCAGCAGCTTAAGGTGGGGGGCGAATAGTGGAACCTACAATGAGCAGTTCTTC.

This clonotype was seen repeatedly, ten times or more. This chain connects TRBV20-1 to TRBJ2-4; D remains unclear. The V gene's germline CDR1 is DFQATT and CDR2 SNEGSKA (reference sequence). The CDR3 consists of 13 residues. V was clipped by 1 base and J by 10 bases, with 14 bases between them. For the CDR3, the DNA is TGCAGTGCTAGAGCTGTTGAGGTGGTAATTCAGTACTTC. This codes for CSARAVEVVIQYF.

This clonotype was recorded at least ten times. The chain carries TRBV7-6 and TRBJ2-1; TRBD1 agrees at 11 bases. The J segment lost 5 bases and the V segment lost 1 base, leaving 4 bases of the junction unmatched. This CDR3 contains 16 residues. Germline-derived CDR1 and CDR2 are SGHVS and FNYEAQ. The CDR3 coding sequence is TGTGCCAGCAGCTTAGGCGGGACAGGGGGTAACAATGAGCAGTTCTTC. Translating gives CASSLGGTGGNNEQFF.

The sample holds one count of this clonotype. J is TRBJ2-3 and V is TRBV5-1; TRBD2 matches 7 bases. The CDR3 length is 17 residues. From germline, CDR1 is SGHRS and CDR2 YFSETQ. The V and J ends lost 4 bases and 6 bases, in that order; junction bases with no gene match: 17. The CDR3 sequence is CASSVTGTTLHYDTQYF. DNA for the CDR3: TGCGCCAGCAGCGTAACCGGGACTACACTACATTACGATACGCAGTATTTT.

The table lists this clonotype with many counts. The CDR3 here is CASSLEITDRPTEAFF. CDR3 bases: TGTGCCAGCAGCTTAGAGATTACGGACCGCCCGACTGAAGCTTTCTTT. The chain links TRBV7-9 to TRBJ1-1; no clear D gene. The germline CDR1 and CDR2 sequences are SEHNR and FQNEAQ (reference sequence). The CDR3 is 16 amino acids. Between the trimmed V and J ends, which lost 1 base and 5 bases, there was a span of 17 bases.

CDR3 residues: CAIGSSPGQGNYGYTF. In nucleotides, the CDR3 is TGTGCCATCGGGTCCTCTCCGGGACAGGGAAACTATGGCTACACCTTC. The V call is TRBV10-3, the J call TRBJ1-2; 9 bases are a match to TRBD1. The J segment lost 2 bases and the V segment lost 8 bases, leaving 12 bases of the junction unmatched. The CDR3 is 16 residues long. The germline V gene has CDR1 ENHRY and CDR2 SYGVKD.

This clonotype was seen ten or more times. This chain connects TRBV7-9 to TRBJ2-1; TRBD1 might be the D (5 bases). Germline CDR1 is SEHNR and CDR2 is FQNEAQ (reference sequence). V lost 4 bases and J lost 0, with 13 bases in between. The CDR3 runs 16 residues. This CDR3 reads CASSSGGAPSYNEQFF. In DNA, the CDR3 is TGTGCCAGCAGCTCGGGTGGGGCTCCCTCCTACAATGAGCAGTTCTTC. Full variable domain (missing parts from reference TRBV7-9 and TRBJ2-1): DTGVSQNPRHKITKRGQNVTFRCDPISEHNRLYWYRQTLGQGPEFLTYFQNEAQLEKSRLLSDRFSAERPKGSFSTLEIQRTEQGDSAMYLCASSSGGAPSYNEQFFGPGTRLTVL.

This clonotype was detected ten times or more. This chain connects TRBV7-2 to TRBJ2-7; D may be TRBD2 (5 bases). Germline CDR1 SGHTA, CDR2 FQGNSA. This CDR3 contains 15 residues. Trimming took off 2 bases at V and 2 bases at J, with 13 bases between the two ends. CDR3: CASSLIGVRTYEQYF. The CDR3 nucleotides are TGTGCCAGCAGCTTAATCGGGGTCCGAACCTACGAGCAGTACTTC. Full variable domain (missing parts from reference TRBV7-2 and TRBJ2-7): GAGVSQSPSNKVTEKGKDVELRCDPISGHTALYWYRQSLGQGLEFLIYFQGNSAPDKSGLPSDRFSAERTGGSVSTLTIQRTQQEDSAVYLCASSLIGVRTYEQYFGPGTRLTVT.

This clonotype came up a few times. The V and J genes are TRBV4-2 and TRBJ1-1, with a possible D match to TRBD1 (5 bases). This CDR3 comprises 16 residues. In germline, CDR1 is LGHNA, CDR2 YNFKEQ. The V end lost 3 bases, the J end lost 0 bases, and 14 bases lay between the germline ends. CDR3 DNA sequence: TGTGCCAGCAGCCATTCCCGGGACGGACTGAACACTGAAGCTTTCTTT. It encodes CASSHSRDGLNTEAFF.

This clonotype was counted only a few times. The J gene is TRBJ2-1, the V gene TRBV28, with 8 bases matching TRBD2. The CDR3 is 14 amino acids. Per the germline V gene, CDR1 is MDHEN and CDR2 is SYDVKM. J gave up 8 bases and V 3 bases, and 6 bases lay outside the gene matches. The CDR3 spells CASSLGSGVDEQFF. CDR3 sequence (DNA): TGTGCCAGCAGTTTGGGTAGCGGGGTCGATGAGCAGTTCTTC.

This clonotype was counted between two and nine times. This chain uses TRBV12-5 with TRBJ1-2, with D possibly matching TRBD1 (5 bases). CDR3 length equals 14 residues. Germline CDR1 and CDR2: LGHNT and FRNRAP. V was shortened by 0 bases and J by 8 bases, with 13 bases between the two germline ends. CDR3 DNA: TGTGCTAGTGGTTTGGTACAGACGACAGTCGGCTACACCTTC. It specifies CASGLVQTTVGYTF.

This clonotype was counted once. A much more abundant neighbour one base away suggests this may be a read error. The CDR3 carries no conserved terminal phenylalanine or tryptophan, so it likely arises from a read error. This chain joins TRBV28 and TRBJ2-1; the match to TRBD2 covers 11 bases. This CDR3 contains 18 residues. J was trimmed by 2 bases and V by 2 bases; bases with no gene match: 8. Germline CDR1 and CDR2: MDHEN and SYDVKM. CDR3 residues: CASSLPLLTSGTYNEQFL. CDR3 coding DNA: TGTGCCAGCAGTTTACCCCTTTTGACTAGCGGGACCTACAATGAGCAGTTCTTA.

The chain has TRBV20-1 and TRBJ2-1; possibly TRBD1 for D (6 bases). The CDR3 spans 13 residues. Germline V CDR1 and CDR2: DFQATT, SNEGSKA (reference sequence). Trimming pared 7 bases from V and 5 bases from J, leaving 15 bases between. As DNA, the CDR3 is TGCAGTGACCGAGGGGGACCTAACAATGAGCAGTTCTTC. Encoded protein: CSDRGGPNNEQFF.

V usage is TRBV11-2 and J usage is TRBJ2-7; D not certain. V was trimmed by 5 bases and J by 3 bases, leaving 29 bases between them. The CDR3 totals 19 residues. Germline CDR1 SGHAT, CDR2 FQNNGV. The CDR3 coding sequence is TGTGCCAGCAGCACAACGACTCTGGTTGGACGGACCTTATTCTACGAGCAGTACTTC. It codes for CASSTTTLVGRTLFYEQYF. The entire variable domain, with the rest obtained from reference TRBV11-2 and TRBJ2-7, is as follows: EAGVAQSPRYKIIEKRQSVAFWCNPISGHATLYWYQQILGQGPKLLIQFQNNGVVDDSQLPKDRFSAERLKGVDSTLKIQPAKLEDSAVYLCASSTTTLVGRTLFYEQYFGPGTRLTVT.

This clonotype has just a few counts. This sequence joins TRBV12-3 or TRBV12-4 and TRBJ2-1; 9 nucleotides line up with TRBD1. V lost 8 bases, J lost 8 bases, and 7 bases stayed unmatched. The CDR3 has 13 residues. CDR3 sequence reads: CASRQGGRDEQFF. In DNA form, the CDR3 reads TGTGCCAGCCGACAGGGGGGAAGGGATGAGCAGTTCTTC.

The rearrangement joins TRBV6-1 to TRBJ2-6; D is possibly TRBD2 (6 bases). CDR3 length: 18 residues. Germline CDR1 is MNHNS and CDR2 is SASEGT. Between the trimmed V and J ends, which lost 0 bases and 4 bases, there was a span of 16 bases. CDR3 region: CASSEAGRSEVGANVLTF. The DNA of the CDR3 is TGTGCCAGCAGTGAAGCCGGGAGATCGGAGGTGGGGGCCAACGTCCTGACTTTC.

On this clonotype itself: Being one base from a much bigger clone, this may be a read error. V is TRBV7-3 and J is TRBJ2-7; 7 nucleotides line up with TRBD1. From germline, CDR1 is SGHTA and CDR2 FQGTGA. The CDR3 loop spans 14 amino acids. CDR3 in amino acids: CARSWGQKAYEQYF. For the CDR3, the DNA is TGTGCCAGAAGCTGGGGACAGAAAGCCTACGAGCAGTACTTC.

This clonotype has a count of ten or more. CDR3 residues: CASSSFRDRVDYGYTF. As DNA, the CDR3 is TGTGCCAGCAGCTCCTTCCGGGACAGGGTAGACTATGGCTACACCTTC. The V call is TRBV7-8, the J call TRBJ1-2; 9 bases map to TRBD1. CDR1 is SGHVS, CDR2 FQNEAQ, per germline. V gave up 4 bases and J gave up 3 bases; unmatched junction bases: 9. This CDR3 is built from 16 residues. The full variable domain, its missing parts supplied by reference TRBV7-8 and TRBJ1-2, is GAGVSQSPRYKVAKRGQDVALRCDPISGHVSLFWYQQALGQGPEFLTYFQNEAQLDKSGLPSDRFFAERPEGSVSTLKIQRTQQEDSAVYLCASSSFRDRVDYGYTFGSGTRLTVV.

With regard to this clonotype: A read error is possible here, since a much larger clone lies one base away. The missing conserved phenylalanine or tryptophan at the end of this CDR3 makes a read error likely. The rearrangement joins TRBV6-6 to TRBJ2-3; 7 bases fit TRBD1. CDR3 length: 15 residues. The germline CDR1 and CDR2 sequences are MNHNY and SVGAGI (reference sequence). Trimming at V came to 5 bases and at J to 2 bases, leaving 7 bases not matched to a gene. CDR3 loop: CASSEGDSLTDTQYL. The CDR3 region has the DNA TGTGCCAGCAGTGAGGGGGACAGCCTCACAGATACGCAGTATTTG.

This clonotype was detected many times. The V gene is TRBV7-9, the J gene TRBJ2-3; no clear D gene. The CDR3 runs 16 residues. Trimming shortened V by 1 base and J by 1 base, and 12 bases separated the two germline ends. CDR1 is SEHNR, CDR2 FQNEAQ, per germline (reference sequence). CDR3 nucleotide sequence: TGTGCCAGCAGCTTAGTTGGAAGCTGGGGCACAGATACGCAGTATTTT. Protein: CASSLVGSWGTDTQYF. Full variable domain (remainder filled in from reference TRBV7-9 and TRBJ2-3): DTGVSQNPRHKITKRGQNVTFRCDPISEHNRLYWYRQTLGQGPEFLTYFQNEAQLEKSRLLSDRFSAERPKGSFSTLEIQRTEQGDSAMYLCASSLVGSWGTDTQYFGPGTRLTVL.

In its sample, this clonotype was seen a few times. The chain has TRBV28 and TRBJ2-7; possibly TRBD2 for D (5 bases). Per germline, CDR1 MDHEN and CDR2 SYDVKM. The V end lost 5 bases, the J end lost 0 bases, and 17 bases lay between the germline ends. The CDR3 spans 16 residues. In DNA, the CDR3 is TGTGCCAGCAGTCCCTCAGCGGAGGTCTCCTCCTACGAGCAGTACTTC. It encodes CASSPSAEVSSYEQYF.